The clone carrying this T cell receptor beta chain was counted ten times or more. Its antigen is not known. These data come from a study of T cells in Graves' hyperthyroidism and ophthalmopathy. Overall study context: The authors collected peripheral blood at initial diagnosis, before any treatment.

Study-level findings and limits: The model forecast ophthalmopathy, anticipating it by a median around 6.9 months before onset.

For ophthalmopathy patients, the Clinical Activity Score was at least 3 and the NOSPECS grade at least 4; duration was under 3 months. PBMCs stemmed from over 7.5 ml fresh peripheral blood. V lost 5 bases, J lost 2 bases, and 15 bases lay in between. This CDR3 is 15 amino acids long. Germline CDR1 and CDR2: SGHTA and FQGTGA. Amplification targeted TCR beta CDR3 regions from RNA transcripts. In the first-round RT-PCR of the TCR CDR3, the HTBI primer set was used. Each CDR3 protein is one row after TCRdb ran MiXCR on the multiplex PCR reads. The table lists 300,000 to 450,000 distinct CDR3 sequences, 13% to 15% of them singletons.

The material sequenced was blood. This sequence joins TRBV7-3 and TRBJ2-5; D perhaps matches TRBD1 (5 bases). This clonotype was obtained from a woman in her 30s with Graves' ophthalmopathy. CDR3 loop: CASSQGWPDQETQYF. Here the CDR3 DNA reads TGTGCCAGCAGCCAGGGATGGCCCGATCAAGAGACCCAGTACTTC.